This TCR beta chain is from a study of blood T cell repertoires in COVID-19. Study context: The United States, Italy and Spain supplied acute and convalescent COVID-19 samples. Sample material is recorded as cDNA or gDNA derived from T cells, B-cell-depleted T cells, or PBMCs.

Trimming took 4 bases from V and 7 from J, leaving 9 bases between them. CDR1 GTSNPN and CDR2 SVGIG come from the germline V gene (reference sequence). This CDR3 has 11 amino acids. Per the study methods: How many nucleated cells were present was estimated from reference gene primer amplification. This table comes from immunoSEQ multiplex PCR, and its TCRdb copy is limited to in-frame clones, with some not included. That table supplies the V and J calls and clone size; D and trimming were determined from the DNA. The data hold around 260,000 clones, with about 87% observed a single time. Seattle patients were enrolled while actively infected and followed longitudinally.

Sequenced input: peripheral blood. This clonotype originated in a woman aged 55-70 years with COVID-19, enrolled during active disease. This chain links TRBV30 with TRBJ2-3; D unresolved. The CDR3 here is CAWTQRYTQYF. CDR3 DNA sequence: TGTGCCTGGACACAACGATATACGCAGTATTTT.